The clone carrying this T cell receptor beta chain was detected ten times or more. Authors' methods: Sequenced samples showed a median of around 93,000 TCRs each, with counts running from roughly 23,000 to 700,000. A single record per CDR3 protein comes from TCRdb applying MiXCR to the RACE reads. The authors' filters were not applied to this entry. The sample holds more than 300,000 distinct CDR3 sequences; around 5.5% are singletons and the top ten take 2.5% to 3%. V lost 3 bases and J lost 1; bases outside the gene matches: 3. The germline CDR1 and CDR2 sequences are KGHDR and SFDVKD. This CDR3 spans 15 amino acids. This sample was included in a study of human T cells and chemical hapten exposure. About the research overall: Each patient's scalp received weekly diphenylcyclopropenone throughout the roughly 25-week study.

Time point given: pre-sensitization, week 0. The treatment denotes: therapeutic diphenylcyclopropenone sensitization with weekly scalp DPC. The chain uses TRBV24-1 and TRBJ2-5; 8 bases are a match to TRBD2. This sample comprised whole blood, obtained in connection with sensitization to the hapten diphenylcyclopropenone (DPC). The receptor was isolated from a woman aged 45-65 years with alopecia areata. Some clones in this sample may be carry-over from other donors' samples. The CDR3 coding sequence is TGTGCCACCAGTGATCGGGGGGGATTCCAAGAGACCCAGTACTTC. It is translated as CATSDRGGFQETQYF.